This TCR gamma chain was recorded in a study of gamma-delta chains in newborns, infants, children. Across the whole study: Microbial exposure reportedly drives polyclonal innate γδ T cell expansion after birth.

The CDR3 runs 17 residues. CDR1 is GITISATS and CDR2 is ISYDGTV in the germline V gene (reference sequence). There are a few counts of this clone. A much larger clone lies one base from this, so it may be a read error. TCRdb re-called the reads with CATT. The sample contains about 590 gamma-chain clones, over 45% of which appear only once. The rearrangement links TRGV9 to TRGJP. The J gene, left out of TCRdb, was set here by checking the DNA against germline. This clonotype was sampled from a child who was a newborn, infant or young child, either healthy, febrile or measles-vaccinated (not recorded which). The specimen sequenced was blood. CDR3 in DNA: TGTGCCTTGTGGGAGGTCCCGCAAGGGTTGGGCAAAAAAATCAAGGTATTT. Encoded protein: CALWEVPQGLGKKIKVF.